The 27 T cell receptor beta chains listed next were all sequenced from one sample in a study of CD8 T cells in ankylosing spondylitis. TCRdb called the 5' RACE reads again in MiXCR, with one record for every CDR3 protein. This table holds 150,000 to 200,000 distinct CDR3 sequences, approximately 10% found once. Sequenced sample: blood, either unsorted or a sorted T cell fraction (not recorded which). Source of these receptors: a male donor with ankylosing spondylitis or in good health (not recorded which).

This clonotype has ten or more counts. The genes are TRBV20-1 and TRBJ2-7; no definite D call. This CDR3 is built from 14 residues. CDR1 is DFQATT, CDR2 SNEGSKA, per germline (reference sequence). V lost 1 base and J lost 4, with 14 bases in between. In DNA, the CDR3 is TGCAGTGCTAGAGCCCTACTCGGGCGGTACGAGCAGTACTTC. Amino acids: CSARALLGRYEQYF.

This clonotype has a count of ten or more. The CDR3 reads CSVERTDYGYTF. CDR3 DNA: TGCAGCGTTGAGCGGACTGACTATGGCTACACCTTC. This chain joins TRBV29-1 and TRBJ1-2, with D unresolved. This CDR3 comprises 12 residues. The germline gives CDR1 SQVTM, CDR2 ANQGSEA. V dropped 3 bases and J dropped 3 bases, with 8 bases sitting between them.

This clonotype appeared many times. This rearrangement joins TRBV6-2 or TRBV6-3 to TRBJ2-5; 10 positions agree with TRBD2. Germline V gene data show CDR1 as MNHEY and CDR2 as SVGEGT. The CDR3 runs 15 residues. V shed 6 bases and J 2 bases; nucleotides not matched to a gene: 6. Written as DNA, the CDR3 is TGTGCCAGCAGACCTACTAGCGGGACACAAGAGACCCAGTACTTC. This encodes CASRPTSGTQETQYF.

This clonotype was seen many times. V is TRBV9 and J is TRBJ1-1; 7 nucleotides match TRBD1. Trimming cost V 4 bases and J 2 bases; bases outside gene matches: 5. CDR1 SGDLS and CDR2 YYNGEE come from the germline V gene. The CDR3 consists of 14 residues. CDR3 nucleotide sequence: TGTGCCAGCAGCCCGGGACAGCGAAACACTGAAGCTTTCTTT. This sequence encodes CASSPGQRNTEAFF.

This clonotype was found many times. V is TRBV29-1 and J is TRBJ1-2, with 7 bases aligning to TRBD1. The CDR3 extends over 12 amino acids. Germline values: CDR1 SQVTM, CDR2 ANQGSEA. The V gene end was trimmed by 3 bases and the J gene end by 8 bases; junction bases not matched to a gene: 6. The CDR3 sequence: CSVEKPGGGYTF. CDR3 nucleotide sequence: TGCAGCGTTGAGAAACCAGGGGGAGGCTACACCTTC.

The chain combines TRBV7-2 with TRBJ2-7; D possibly uses TRBD1 or TRBD2 (7 bases each). The CDR3 spans 16 residues. Germline assignment: CDR1 SGHTA and CDR2 FQGNSA. V was shortened by 5 bases and J by 0 bases, with 17 bases between the two germline ends. The CDR3 here is CASSSGTARLSYEQYF. The DNA of the CDR3 is TGTGCCAGCAGCAGCGGGACAGCCCGACTCTCCTACGAGCAGTACTTC.

Many counts were recorded for this clonotype. The V call is TRBV20-1, the J call TRBJ2-1; tentatively, D is TRBD1 or TRBD2 (6 bases each). V lost 3 bases, J lost 7 bases, and 16 bases lay in between. The CDR3 sequence is 14 residues long. The germline V gene has CDR1 DFQATT and CDR2 SNEGSKA (reference sequence). CDR3 DNA sequence: TGCAGTGCTAGTTACGTAGGGGGGTCTAATGAGCAGTTCTTC. The encoded protein is CSASYVGGSNEQFF.

This clonotype was recorded at least ten times. The chain recombines TRBV5-1 with TRBJ2-7; TRBD1 is a possible D gene (6 bases). Germline V gene sequence: CDR1 SGHRS, CDR2 YFSETQ. This CDR3 contains 15 residues. V was clipped by 0 bases and J by 2 bases, with 12 bases between them. The CDR3 sequence is CASSLGQVGAYEQYF. CDR3 coding DNA: TGCGCCAGCAGCTTGGGACAGGTAGGGGCCTACGAGCAGTACTTC.

The sample holds many counts of this clonotype. V and J are TRBV25-1 and TRBJ2-1; D unclear. This CDR3 comprises 11 residues. Trimming pared 0 bases from V and 6 bases from J, leaving 0 bases between. Germline V lookup: CDR1 MGHDK, CDR2 SYGVNS. As DNA, the CDR3 is TGTGCCAGCAGTGAATACAATGAGCAGTTCTTC. Translation: CASSEYNEQFF.

This chain joins TRBV7-2 and TRBJ2-3; D ambiguous. The V gene lost 2 bases and the J gene lost 1 base, with 7 bases spanning the gap. The CDR3 covers 14 residues. Germline assignment: CDR1 SGHTA and CDR2 FQGNSA. Written as DNA, the CDR3 is TGTGCCAGCAGCTTACACCGGGGCACAGATACGCAGTATTTT. It specifies CASSLHRGTDTQYF. The whole variable domain, remainder taken from reference TRBV7-2 and TRBJ2-3, is GAGVSQSPSNKVTEKGKDVELRCDPISGHTALYWYRQSLGQGLEFLIYFQGNSAPDKSGLPSDRFSAERTGGSVSTLTIQRTQQEDSAVYLCASSLHRGTDTQYFGPGTRLTVL.

This clonotype turned up a few times. The chain carries TRBV28 and TRBJ2-7, with D possibly matching TRBD1 (6 bases). Trimming cost V 6 bases and J 6 bases, with 21 bases left between them. CDR1 and CDR2 (germline): MDHEN, SYDVKM. The CDR3 runs 15 residues. As DNA, the CDR3 is TGTGCCAGCAGCCCGAGCTCTCAGGGGAGAGGCGAGCAGTACTTC. Translating gives CASSPSSQGRGEQYF.

This clonotype was found many times. The chain couples TRBV27 to TRBJ2-1, with D perhaps matching TRBD1 (6 bases). The CDR3 loop spans 15 amino acids. Germline V gives CDR1 MNHEY, CDR2 SMNVEV (reference sequence). Trimming removed 2 bases at V and 8 bases at J, with 16 bases between. CDR3 residues: CASSLVQGSVHEQFF. CDR3 DNA sequence: TGTGCCAGCAGTTTAGTTCAGGGGTCGGTGCATGAGCAGTTCTTC.

The CDR3 DNA follows: TGCAGTGCTGGCGGGACAGGGGGCCGCGGGAACTATGGCTACACCTTC. Translation gives CSAGGTGGRGNYGYTF. This chain connects TRBV20-1 to TRBJ1-2; 12 nucleotides line up with TRBD1. The germline V gene encodes CDR1 DFQATT and CDR2 SNEGSKA (reference sequence). Trimming cost V 5 bases and J 2 bases; bases outside gene matches: 9. The CDR3 sequence is 16 residues long.

The chain is built from TRBV6-5 and TRBJ2-2; 9 bases agree with TRBD2. After removal of 4 bases from V and 7 bases from J, the junction contained 1 base not matched to a gene. This CDR3 spans 13 amino acids. Germline CDR1 reads MNHEY; CDR2 reads SVGAGI. CDR3 sequence (DNA): TGTGCCAGCAGTTCGACTAGCGGCGGGGAGCTGTTTTTT. It is translated as CASSSTSGGELFF.

V usage is TRBV6-5 and J usage is TRBJ2-1, with 7 bases identical to TRBD2. CDR3 length: 16 residues. CDR1 MNHEY and CDR2 SVGAGI come from the germline V gene. After removal of 2 bases from V and 5 bases from J, the junction contained 9 bases not matched to a gene. The CDR3 coding sequence is TGTGCCAGCAGTTACGGGGAGGGCGCCATTCACAATGAGCAGTTCTTC. Protein sequence: CASSYGEGAIHNEQFF.

This clonotype has just a few counts. The chain uses TRBV5-1 and TRBJ2-1, with TRBD2 matching 8 bases. The germline gives CDR1 SGHRS, CDR2 YFSETQ. CDR3 length equals 17 residues. The V gene end was trimmed by 0 bases and the J gene end by 7 bases; junction bases not matched to a gene: 12. CDR3 sequence: CASSLGGVLAGVNEQFF. In DNA, the CDR3 is TGCGCCAGCAGCTTGGGGGGTGTTCTAGCGGGTGTTAATGAGCAGTTCTTC.

The V and J genes are TRBV2 and TRBJ2-1; TRBD2 agrees at 7 bases. The CDR3 loop spans 15 amino acids. V shed 1 base and J 2 bases; nucleotides not matched to a gene: 2. The germline gives CDR1 SNHLY, CDR2 FYNNEI. CDR3: CASSEGLAPYNEQFF. The CDR3 nucleotides are TGTGCCAGCAGTGAAGGACTAGCCCCCTACAATGAGCAGTTCTTC.

The J gene is TRBJ2-7, the V gene TRBV18, with TRBD1 matching over 9 bases. This CDR3 contains 16 residues. Trimming took 5 bases from V and 5 from J; bases not matched to a gene: 13. CDR1 is KGHSH, CDR2 LQKENI, per germline. The DNA of the CDR3 is TGTGCCAGCTCAGTTATCCCGGACACAGGGGGCCACGAGCAGTACTTC. Translation: CASSVIPDTGGHEQYF.

This clonotype was counted at least ten times. The gene calls are TRBV29-1 and TRBJ2-3, with TRBD2 matching over 9 bases. This CDR3 has 14 residues. The germline V gene encodes CDR1 SQVTM and CDR2 ANQGSEA. The V and J ends lost 6 bases and 5 bases, in that order; junction bases with no gene match: 9. The CDR3 region is CSVEPGLAGDTQYF. DNA for the CDR3: TGCAGCGTAGAACCGGGACTAGCTGGAGATACGCAGTATTTT.

The CDR3 sequence: CASSGRQSLLNTEAFF. As DNA, the CDR3 is TGTGCCAGCAGTGGCCGACAGAGCCTTTTGAACACTGAAGCTTTCTTT. The chain employs TRBV25-1 and TRBJ1-1; D perhaps matches TRBD1 (5 bases). Germline CDR1 MGHDK, CDR2 SYGVNS. The V end was cut by 4 bases, the J end by 0 bases, with 15 bases between. CDR3 length: 16 amino acids.

The rearrangement uses TRBV10-1 and TRBJ2-3; D is uncertain. Trimming removed 5 bases from V and 3 bases from J, with 12 bases in between. Germline V gene data show CDR1 as WNHNN and CDR2 as SYGVQD (reference sequence). This CDR3 contains 14 residues. For the CDR3, the DNA is TGCGCCAGCAGTCCTATAGGGTTGACAGATACGCAGTATTTT. Translated, it gives CASSPIGLTDTQYF.

The gene calls are TRBV5-6 and TRBJ2-3; perhaps TRBD2 as D (6 bases). CDR1 and CDR2 from the germline V gene are SGHDT and YYEEEE. V lost 0 bases, J lost 6 bases, and 11 bases lay in between. There are 14 residues in the CDR3. CDR3 residues: CASSLERGMDTQYF. The DNA of the CDR3 is TGTGCCAGCAGCTTGGAACGGGGGATGGATACGCAGTATTTT.

This clonotype was picked up many times. This chain links TRBV5-1 with TRBJ2-1, with D unclear. The CDR3 covers 14 residues. Per germline, CDR1 SGHRS and CDR2 YFSETQ. Trimming shortened V by 0 bases and J by 10 bases, and 14 bases separated the two germline ends. The CDR3 DNA reads as TGCGCCAGCAGCTTGGGGGCTCCCCAAGGGGAGCAGTTCTTC. It yields the protein CASSLGAPQGEQFF.

At least ten counts were recorded for this clonotype. The rearrangement uses TRBV27 and TRBJ2-2; D may match TRBD1 or TRBD2 (6 bases each). Germline CDR1 MNHEY, CDR2 SMNVEV (reference sequence). V lost 2 bases, J lost 3 bases, and 19 bases lay in between. CDR3 length: 18 amino acids. The CDR3 bases are TGTGCCAGCAGTTTACGCGCCACAGGGAGGAGAGACACCGGGGAGCTGTTTTTT. It codes for CASSLRATGRRDTGELFF.

This clonotype was observed a few times. V gene TRBV6-5 combines with J gene TRBJ1-4; tentative D call: TRBD1 (6 bases). The CDR3 spans 15 residues. CDR1 and CDR2 from the germline V gene are MNHEY and SVGAGI. V was pared by 4 bases and J by 8 bases, with 17 bases between. The CDR3 loop reads CASSSQGSTKEKLFF. CDR3 nucleotide sequence: TGTGCCAGCAGTTCCCAGGGGAGTACGAAGGAAAAACTGTTTTTT.

This clonotype was observed a handful of times. V usage is TRBV7-2 and J usage is TRBJ2-1; D uncertain. Germline V gene data show CDR1 as SGHTA and CDR2 as FQGNSA. The CDR3 runs 14 residues. The V end lost 3 bases, the J end lost 6 bases, and 12 bases lay between the germline ends. CDR3 residues: CASSLIRQSNEQFF. As DNA, the CDR3 is TGTGCCAGCAGCTTGATTCGGCAATCCAATGAGCAGTTCTTC.

The rearrangement uses TRBV4-3 and TRBJ2-7; D might be TRBD1 (8 bases). Per the germline V gene, CDR1 is LGHNA and CDR2 is YSLEER. V shed 1 base and J shed 3 bases, with 13 bases lying between them. The CDR3 consists of 15 residues. CDR3 region: CASSQVTGEGYEQYF. CDR3 bases: TGCGCCAGCAGCCAAGTGACAGGGGAGGGCTACGAGCAGTACTTC.